The 17 T cell receptor beta chains below come from one sample, sequenced in a study of blood T cell repertoires in COVID-19. Repertoires were generated with immunoSEQ multiplex PCR, while TCRdb's copy carries only in-frame clones and drops some. Of 150,000 or so clones in the sample, around four fifths are singletons; the top ten hold approximately 8%. The material sequenced was PBMCs or T cells enriched from blood (not recorded which). All receptors come from a woman aged 45-59 years who had recovered from COVID-19.

V usage is TRBV6-5 and J usage is TRBJ1-5; possible D gene TRBD1, 5 bases. Trimming took 6 bases from V and 4 from J, leaving 13 bases between them. CDR1 and CDR2 (germline): MNHEY, SVGAGI. This CDR3 region has 14 residues. CDR3 DNA: TGTGCCAGCAGCCCGGGCGGGGGAAATCAGCCCCAGCATTTT. Translated, it gives CASSPGGGNQPQHF.

The genes are TRBV15 and TRBJ1-5, with TRBD1 matching 9 bases. The CDR3 runs to 14 residues. Looked up from germline, CDR1 is LNHNV and CDR2 is YYDKDF (reference sequence). J lost 7 bases, V lost 4 bases, and 5 bases had no gene match. CDR3 DNA sequence: TGTGCCACCAGCACAGGACAGGGGAGACAGCCCCAGCATTTT. Protein sequence: CATSTGQGRQPQHF.

The CDR3 region is CAIAGSIGNEQFF. CDR3 nucleotides: TGTGCCATCGCGGGGAGCATTGGCAATGAGCAGTTCTTC. The chain has TRBV12-3 or TRBV12-4 and TRBJ2-1; D possibly corresponds to TRBD2 (6 bases). V was shortened by 10 bases and J by 6 bases, with 16 bases between the two germline ends. The CDR3 has 13 amino acids.

This clone has just a few counts. V gene TRBV19 combines with J gene TRBJ1-2; no reliable D call. V gave up 6 bases and J gave up 6 bases, with 20 bases separating them. The CDR3 is 15 residues long. In germline, CDR1 is LNHDA, CDR2 SQIVND (reference sequence). CDR3 nucleotide sequence: TGTGCCAGTAGCTTCCGGTTGGGAGGAGGTAATGGCTACACCTTC. Its translation is CASSFRLGGGNGYTF.

The genes are TRBV5-6 and TRBJ1-1, with 7 positions matching TRBD1. Unmatched junction bases numbered 4, after V lost 3 bases and J lost 2 bases. The V gene's germline CDR1 is SGHDT and CDR2 YYEEEE. This CDR3 has 14 residues. CDR3 sequence reads: CASSWGQLNTEAFF. CDR3 nucleotide sequence: TGTGCCAGCAGCTGGGGACAGCTAAACACTGAAGCTTTCTTT. Full variable domain (outside the CDR3, taken from reference TRBV5-6 and TRBJ1-1): DAGVTQSPTHLIKTRGQQVTLRCSPKSGHDTVSWYQQALGQGPQFIFQYYEEEERQRGNFPDRFSGHQFPNYSSELNVNALLLGDSALYLCASSWGQLNTEAFFGQGTRLTVV.

V gene TRBV11-2 combines with J gene TRBJ2-2, with 8 nucleotides matching TRBD1. Germline V gene sequence: CDR1 SGHAT, CDR2 FQNNGV. Trimming at V came to 4 bases and at J to 5 bases, leaving 9 bases not matched to a gene. This CDR3 comprises 16 residues. The CDR3 DNA sequence: TGTGCCAGCAGCTCGTTGCGGACAGGGAGGACCGGGGAGCTGTTTTTT. Translating it yields CASSSLRTGRTGELFF.

Of note for this clone: A junction end diverges from the germline sequence, so it may reflect a read error. This rearrangement joins TRBV27 to TRBJ2-6; D might be TRBD1 (6 bases). The CDR3 is 18 residues long. Per the germline V gene, CDR1 is MNHEY and CDR2 is SMNVEV (reference sequence). The CDR3 DNA reads TGTGCCAGCAGTTGGGCCGGGACATTCACCTCTGGGGCCAACGTCCCGACTTTC. It is translated as CASSWAGTFTSGANVPTF.

The chain couples TRBV6-6 to TRBJ2-3; a weak D match, TRBD1 (5 bases). The CDR3 loop spans 16 amino acids. Germline values: CDR1 MNHNY, CDR2 SVGAGI (reference sequence). The germline V and J ends were trimmed by 6 bases and 2 bases, with 18 bases remaining between them. CDR3 region: CASSLNRARATDTQYF. The CDR3 bases are TGTGCCAGCAGCCTAAATCGTGCCAGGGCCACAGATACGCAGTATTTT.

This sequence joins TRBV6-5 and TRBJ1-1; the D gene is possibly TRBD1 (5 bases). V gave up 6 bases and J gave up 2 bases, with 13 bases separating them. Germline CDR1 reads MNHEY; CDR2 reads SVGAGI. The CDR3 spans 14 residues. The CDR3 reads CASSPAGTNTEAFF. The CDR3 nucleotides read TGTGCCAGCAGCCCCGCGGGGACTAACACTGAAGCTTTCTTT.

The chain uses TRBV29-1 and TRBJ1-1, with D hard to call. Trimming took off 6 bases at V and 2 bases at J, with 7 bases between the two ends. This CDR3 is built from 11 residues. CDR1 is SQVTM and CDR2 is ANQGSEA in the germline V gene. CDR3 DNA sequence: TGCAGCGTAGAGCGAAACACTGAAGCTTTCTTT. Translation gives CSVERNTEAFF.

The CDR3 DNA reads as TGTGCCAGCAGGTCAGGGGGAGTGGTTTACAATGAGCAGTTCTTC. As protein: CASRSGGVVYNEQFF. The chain links TRBV28 to TRBJ2-1; 7 positions match TRBD1. The germline CDR1 and CDR2 sequences are MDHEN and SYDVKM. V dropped 6 bases and J dropped 4; count of bases not matched to a gene: 9. The CDR3 loop spans 15 amino acids.

CDR3: CASSWGGAGGGNEQFF. The CDR3 coding sequence is TGTGCCAGCAGTTGGGGTGGAGCGGGAGGAGGTAATGAGCAGTTCTTC. The chain carries TRBV6-6 and TRBJ2-1; 9 positions agree with TRBD2. CDR1 and CDR2 from the germline V gene are MNHNY and SVGAGI (reference sequence). The CDR3 has 16 residues. J lost 7 bases, V lost 4 bases, and 11 bases had no gene match.

The V gene is TRBV5-1, the J gene TRBJ2-1, with TRBD2 matching 7 bases. The germline V gene has CDR1 SGHRS and CDR2 YFSETQ. The V gene end was trimmed by 4 bases and the J gene end by 4 bases; junction bases not matched to a gene: 2. The CDR3 spans 13 residues. The CDR3 sequence: CASSSGIYNEQFF. The CDR3 DNA reads TGCGCCAGCAGCAGCGGGATTTACAATGAGCAGTTCTTC. Using reference TRBV5-1 and TRBJ2-1 for the parts outside the CDR3, the full variable domain is KAGVTQTPRYLIKTRGQQVTLSCSPISGHRSVSWYQQTPGQGLQFLFEYFSETQRNKGNFPGRFSGRQFSNSRSEMNVSTLELGDSALYLCASSSGIYNEQFFGPGTRLTVL.

The V and J genes are TRBV28 and TRBJ1-1; possible D gene TRBD1, 5 bases. V lost 10 bases, J lost 4 bases, and 10 bases lay in between. The CDR3 contains 11 residues. Germline V gene sequence: CDR1 MDHEN, CDR2 SYDVKM. In DNA form, the CDR3 reads TGTGCCACCGGGGGGGGCACTGAAGCTTTCTTT. Translated, it gives CATGGGTEAFF.

V gene TRBV6-5 combines with J gene TRBJ1-5; D call uncertain. The CDR3 is 12 residues long. The V end was cut by 9 bases, the J end by 1 base, with 7 bases between. Looked up from germline, CDR1 is MNHEY and CDR2 is SVGAGI. Here the CDR3 DNA reads TGTGCCAGTGGGCAGAGCAATCAGCCCCAGCATTTT. It specifies CASGQSNQPQHF.

This chain connects TRBV6-1 to TRBJ2-1; D is perhaps TRBD1 (5 bases). The CDR3 has 17 amino acids. Germline CDR1 is MNHNS and CDR2 is SASEGT. V lost 1 base to trimming and J lost 3 bases, with 16 bases between them. For the CDR3, the DNA is TGTGCCAGCAGTGAAGATAGGGGCGTCCGTGGCTACAATGAGCAGTTCTTC. This sequence encodes CASSEDRGVRGYNEQFF.

J is TRBJ2-4 and V is TRBV28; TRBD2 agrees at 10 bases. The CDR3 length is 14 residues. Germline trimming cut 9 bases from V and 5 bases from J; bases unmatched to any gene: 7. The V gene's germline CDR1 is MDHEN and CDR2 SYDVKM. The CDR3 sequence: CASNSGGFENIQYF. CDR3 sequence (DNA): TGTGCCAGTAATAGCGGGGGGTTCGAAAACATTCAGTACTTC. The full variable domain, with the rest looked up from reference TRBV28 and TRBJ2-4, is DVKVTQSSRYLVKRTGEKVFLECVQDMDHENMFWYRQDPGLGLRLIYFSYDVKMKEKGDIPEGYSVSREKKERFSLILESASTNQTSMYLCASNSGGFENIQYFGAGTRLSVL.